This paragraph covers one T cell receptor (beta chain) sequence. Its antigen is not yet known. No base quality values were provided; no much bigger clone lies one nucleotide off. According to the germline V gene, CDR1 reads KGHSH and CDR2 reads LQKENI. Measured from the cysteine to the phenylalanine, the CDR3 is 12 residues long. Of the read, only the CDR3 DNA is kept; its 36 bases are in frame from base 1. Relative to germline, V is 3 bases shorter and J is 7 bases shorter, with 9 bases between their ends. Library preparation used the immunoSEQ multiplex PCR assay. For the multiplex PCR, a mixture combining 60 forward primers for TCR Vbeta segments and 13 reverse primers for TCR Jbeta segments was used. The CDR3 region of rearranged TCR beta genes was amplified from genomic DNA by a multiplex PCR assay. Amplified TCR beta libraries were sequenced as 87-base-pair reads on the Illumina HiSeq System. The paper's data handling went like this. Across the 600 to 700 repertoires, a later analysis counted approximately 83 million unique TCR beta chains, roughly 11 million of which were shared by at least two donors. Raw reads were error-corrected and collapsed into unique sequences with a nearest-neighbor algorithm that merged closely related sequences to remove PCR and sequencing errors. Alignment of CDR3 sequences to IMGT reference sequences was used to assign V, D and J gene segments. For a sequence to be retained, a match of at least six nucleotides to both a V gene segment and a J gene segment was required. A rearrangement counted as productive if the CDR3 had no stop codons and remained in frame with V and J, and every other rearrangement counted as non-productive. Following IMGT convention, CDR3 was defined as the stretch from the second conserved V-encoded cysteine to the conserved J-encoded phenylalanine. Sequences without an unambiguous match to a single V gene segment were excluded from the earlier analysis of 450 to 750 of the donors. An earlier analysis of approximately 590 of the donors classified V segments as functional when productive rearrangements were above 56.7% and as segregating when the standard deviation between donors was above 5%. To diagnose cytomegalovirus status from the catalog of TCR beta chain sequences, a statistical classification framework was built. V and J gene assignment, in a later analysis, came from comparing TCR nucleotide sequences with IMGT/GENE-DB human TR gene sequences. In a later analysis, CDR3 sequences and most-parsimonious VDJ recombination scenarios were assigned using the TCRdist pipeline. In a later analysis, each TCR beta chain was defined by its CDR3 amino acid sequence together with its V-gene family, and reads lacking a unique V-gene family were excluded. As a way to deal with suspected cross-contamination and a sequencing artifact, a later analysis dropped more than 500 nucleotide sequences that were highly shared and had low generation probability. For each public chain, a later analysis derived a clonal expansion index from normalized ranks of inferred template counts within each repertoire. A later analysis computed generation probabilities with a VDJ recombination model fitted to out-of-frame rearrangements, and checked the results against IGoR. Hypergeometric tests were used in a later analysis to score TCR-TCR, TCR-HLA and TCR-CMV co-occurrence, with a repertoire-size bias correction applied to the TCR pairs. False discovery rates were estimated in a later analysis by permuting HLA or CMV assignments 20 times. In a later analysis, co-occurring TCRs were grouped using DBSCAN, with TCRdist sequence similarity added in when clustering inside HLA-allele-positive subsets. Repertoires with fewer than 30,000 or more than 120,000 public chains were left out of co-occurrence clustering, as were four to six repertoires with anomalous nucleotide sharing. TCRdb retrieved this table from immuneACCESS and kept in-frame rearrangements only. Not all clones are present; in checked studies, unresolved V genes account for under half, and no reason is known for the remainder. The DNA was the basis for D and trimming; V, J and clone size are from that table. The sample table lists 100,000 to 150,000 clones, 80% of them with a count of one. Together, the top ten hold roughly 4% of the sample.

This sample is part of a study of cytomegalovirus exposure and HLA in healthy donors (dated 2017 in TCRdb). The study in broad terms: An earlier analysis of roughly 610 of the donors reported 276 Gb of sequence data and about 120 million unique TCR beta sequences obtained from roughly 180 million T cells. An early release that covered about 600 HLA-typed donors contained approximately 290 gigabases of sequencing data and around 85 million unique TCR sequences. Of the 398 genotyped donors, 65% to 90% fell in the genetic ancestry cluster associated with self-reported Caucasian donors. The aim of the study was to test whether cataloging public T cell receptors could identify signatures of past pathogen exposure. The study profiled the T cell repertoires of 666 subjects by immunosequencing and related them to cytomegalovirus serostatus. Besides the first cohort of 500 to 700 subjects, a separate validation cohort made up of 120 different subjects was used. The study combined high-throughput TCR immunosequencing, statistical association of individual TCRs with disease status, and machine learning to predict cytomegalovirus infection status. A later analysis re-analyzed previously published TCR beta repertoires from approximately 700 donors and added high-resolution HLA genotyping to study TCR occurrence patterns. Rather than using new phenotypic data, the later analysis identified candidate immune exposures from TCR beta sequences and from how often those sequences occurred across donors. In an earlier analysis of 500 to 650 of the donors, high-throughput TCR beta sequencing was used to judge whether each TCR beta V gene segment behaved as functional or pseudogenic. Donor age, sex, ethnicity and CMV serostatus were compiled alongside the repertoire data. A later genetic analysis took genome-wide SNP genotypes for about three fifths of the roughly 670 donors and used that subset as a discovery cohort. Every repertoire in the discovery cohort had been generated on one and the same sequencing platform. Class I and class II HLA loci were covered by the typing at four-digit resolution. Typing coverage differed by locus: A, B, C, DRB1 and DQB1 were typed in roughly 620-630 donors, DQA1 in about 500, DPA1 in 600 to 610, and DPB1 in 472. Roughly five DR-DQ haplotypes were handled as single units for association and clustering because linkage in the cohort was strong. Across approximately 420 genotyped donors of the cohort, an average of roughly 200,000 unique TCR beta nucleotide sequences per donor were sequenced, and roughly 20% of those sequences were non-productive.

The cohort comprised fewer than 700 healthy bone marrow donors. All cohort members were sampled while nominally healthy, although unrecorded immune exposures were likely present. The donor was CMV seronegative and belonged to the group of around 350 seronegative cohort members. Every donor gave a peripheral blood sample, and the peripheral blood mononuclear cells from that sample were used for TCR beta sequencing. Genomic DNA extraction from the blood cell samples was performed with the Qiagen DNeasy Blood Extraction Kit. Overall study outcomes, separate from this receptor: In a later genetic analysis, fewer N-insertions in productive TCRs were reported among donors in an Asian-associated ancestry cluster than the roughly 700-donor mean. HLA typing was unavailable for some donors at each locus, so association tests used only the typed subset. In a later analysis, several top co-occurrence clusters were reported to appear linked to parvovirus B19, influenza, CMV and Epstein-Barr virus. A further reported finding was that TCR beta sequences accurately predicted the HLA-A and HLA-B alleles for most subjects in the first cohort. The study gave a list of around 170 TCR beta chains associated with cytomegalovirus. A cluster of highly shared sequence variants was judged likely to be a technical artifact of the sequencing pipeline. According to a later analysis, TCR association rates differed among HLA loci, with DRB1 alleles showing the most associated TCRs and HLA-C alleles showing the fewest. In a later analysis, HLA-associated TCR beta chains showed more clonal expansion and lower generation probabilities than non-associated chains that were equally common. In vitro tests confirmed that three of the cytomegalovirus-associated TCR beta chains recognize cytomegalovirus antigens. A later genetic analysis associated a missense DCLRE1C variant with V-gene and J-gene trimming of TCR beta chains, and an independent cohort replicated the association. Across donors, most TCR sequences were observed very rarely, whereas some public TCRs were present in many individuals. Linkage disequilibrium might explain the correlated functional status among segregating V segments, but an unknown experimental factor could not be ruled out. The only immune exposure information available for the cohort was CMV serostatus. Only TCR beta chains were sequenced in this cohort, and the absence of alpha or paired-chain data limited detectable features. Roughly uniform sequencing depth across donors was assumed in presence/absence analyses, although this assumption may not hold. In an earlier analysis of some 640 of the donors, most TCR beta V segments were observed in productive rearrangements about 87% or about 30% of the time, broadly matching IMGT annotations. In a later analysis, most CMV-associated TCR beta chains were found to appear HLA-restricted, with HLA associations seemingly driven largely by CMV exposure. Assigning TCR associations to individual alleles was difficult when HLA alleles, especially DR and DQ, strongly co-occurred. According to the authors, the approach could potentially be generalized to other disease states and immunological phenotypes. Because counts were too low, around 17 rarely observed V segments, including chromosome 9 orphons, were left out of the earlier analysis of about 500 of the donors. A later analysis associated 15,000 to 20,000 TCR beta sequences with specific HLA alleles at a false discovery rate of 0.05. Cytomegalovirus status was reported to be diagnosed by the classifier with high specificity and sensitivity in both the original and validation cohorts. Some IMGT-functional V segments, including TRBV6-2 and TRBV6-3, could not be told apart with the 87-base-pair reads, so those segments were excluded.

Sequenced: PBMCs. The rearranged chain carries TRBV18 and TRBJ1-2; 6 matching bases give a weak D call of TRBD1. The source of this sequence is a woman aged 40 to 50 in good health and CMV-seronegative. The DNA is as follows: TGTGCCAGCTCACCTGGACAGTGTGGCTACACCTTC. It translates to CASSPGQCGYTF.